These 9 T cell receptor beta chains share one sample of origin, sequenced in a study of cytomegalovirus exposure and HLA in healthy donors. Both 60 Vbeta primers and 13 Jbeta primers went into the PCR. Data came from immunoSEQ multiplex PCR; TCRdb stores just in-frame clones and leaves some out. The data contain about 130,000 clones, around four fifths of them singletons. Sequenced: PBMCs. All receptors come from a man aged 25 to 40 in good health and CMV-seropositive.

CDR3 loop: CASSKGVNEQFF. The CDR3 nucleotides are TGTGCCAGCTCAAAGGGGGTAAATGAGCAGTTCTTC. This chain uses TRBV18 with TRBJ2-1; TRBD1 might be the D (6 bases). This CDR3 is 12 amino acids long. V was clipped by 5 bases and J by 7 bases, with 9 bases between them. Germline values: CDR1 KGHSH, CDR2 LQKENI.

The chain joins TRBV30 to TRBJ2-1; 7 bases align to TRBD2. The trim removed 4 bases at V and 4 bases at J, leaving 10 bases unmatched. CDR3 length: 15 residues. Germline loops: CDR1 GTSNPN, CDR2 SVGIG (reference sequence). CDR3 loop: CAWTLGLAAYNEQFF. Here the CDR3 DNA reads TGTGCCTGGACCCTGGGGCTAGCGGCATACAATGAGCAGTTCTTC.

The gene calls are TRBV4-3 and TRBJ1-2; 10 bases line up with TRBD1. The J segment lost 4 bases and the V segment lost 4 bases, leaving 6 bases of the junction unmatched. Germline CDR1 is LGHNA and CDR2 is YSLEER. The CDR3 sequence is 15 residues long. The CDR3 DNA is TGCGCCAGCAGCCGAGGACAGGGGGGAGTCTATGGCTACACCTTC. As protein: CASSRGQGGVYGYTF.

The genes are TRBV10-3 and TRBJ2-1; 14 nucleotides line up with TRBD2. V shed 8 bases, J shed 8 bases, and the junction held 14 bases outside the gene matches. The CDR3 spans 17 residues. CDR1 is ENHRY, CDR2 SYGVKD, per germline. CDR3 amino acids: CAIGLNKGLAGVDEQFF. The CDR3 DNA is TGTGCCATCGGTCTGAATAAGGGACTAGCGGGAGTGGATGAGCAGTTCTTC.

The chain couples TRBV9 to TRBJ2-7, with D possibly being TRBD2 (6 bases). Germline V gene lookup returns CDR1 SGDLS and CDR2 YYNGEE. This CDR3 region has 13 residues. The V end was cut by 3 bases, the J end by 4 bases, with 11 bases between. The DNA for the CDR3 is TGTGCCAGCAGCGCGGGACTGCCTTACGAGCAGTACTTC. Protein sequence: CASSAGLPYEQYF.

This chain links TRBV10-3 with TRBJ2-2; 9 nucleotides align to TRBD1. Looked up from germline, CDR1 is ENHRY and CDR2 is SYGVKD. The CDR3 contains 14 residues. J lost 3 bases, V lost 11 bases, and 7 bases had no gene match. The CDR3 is CASQWTGDTGELFF. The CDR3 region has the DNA TGTGCCTCGCAGTGGACAGGGGACACCGGGGAGCTGTTTTTT.

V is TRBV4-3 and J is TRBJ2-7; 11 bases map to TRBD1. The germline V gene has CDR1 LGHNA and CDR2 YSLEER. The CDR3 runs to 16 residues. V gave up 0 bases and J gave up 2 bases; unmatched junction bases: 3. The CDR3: CASSQEKGQGAYEQYF. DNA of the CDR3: TGCGCCAGCAGCCAAGAAAAGGGACAGGGGGCCTACGAGCAGTACTTC.

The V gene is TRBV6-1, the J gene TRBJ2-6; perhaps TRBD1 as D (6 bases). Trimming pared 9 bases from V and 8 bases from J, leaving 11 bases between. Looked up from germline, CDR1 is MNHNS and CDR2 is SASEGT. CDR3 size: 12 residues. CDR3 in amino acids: CASRGDTNVLTF. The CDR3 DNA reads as TGTGCCAGTAGAGGGGACACCAACGTCCTGACTTTC.

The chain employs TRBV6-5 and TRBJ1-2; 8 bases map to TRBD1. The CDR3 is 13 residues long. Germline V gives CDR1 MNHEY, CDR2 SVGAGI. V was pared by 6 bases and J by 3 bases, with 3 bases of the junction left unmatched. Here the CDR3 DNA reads TGTGCCAGCAGGGGACAGGCCTACTATGGCTACACCTTC. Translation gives CASRGQAYYGYTF.